This TCR beta chain was profiled in a study of cytomegalovirus exposure and HLA in healthy donors. The germline gives CDR1 SGHVS, CDR2 FQNEAQ. The V segment lost 4 bases and the J segment 7 bases; nucleotides outside the gene matches: 11. The CDR3 covers 16 residues. PCR amplification relied on 60 Vbeta primers (plus 13 Jbeta primers). This table comes from immunoSEQ multiplex PCR, and its TCRdb copy is limited to in-frame clones, with some not included. In the table there are some 130,000 clones, approximately 77% of which are singletons. This sequence originates from a man aged 25 to 45 in good health and CMV-seronegative. The chain has TRBV7-8 and TRBJ2-3; 10 nucleotides align to TRBD2. The sample taken for sequencing was PBMCs. The CDR3 DNA follows: TGTGCCAGCAGCTCAGATGGGGCTAGCGGGAGTAATACGCAGTATTTT. Translation gives CASSSDGASGSNTQYF.